A single T cell receptor beta chain is shown here with its context. Its antigen remains unidentified. The PCR contained 60 Vbeta and 13 Jbeta primers. Clones were sequenced by immunoSEQ multiplex PCR, and TCRdb holds only the in-frame ones, with some missing. The sample carries some 55,000 clones, approximately 80% recorded once. The sample originates from a study of cytomegalovirus exposure and HLA in healthy donors. Study-level findings and limits: There were reportedly fewer N-insertions in an Asian-associated ancestry cluster than the roughly 700-donor mean, in a later analysis. The sole available immune exposure information was CMV serostatus.

The CDR3 runs to 17 residues. Germline V gene sequence: CDR1 SGHDN, CDR2 FVKESK. The V gene end was trimmed by 4 bases and the J gene end by 0 bases; junction bases not matched to a gene: 6. This clonotype was sampled from a man aged 35-49 years in good health and CMV-seronegative. Sequenced sample: PBMCs. The chain has TRBV14 and TRBJ2-6; 7 bases are a match to TRBD2. The CDR3 bases are TGTGCCAGCAGCCGTCCGGGACTAAACTCTGGGGCCAACGTCCTGACTTTC. Protein: CASSRPGLNSGANVLTF.